This T cell receptor (beta chain) was obtained from a study of early T cells in non-severe SARS-CoV-2 infection (dated by TCRdb to 2020 to 2023). Some background on the complete study: Bulk RNA from unsorted whole blood was used for TCR sequencing, so alpha and beta chains could not be paired. What the study reported, not specific to this receptor: Matching against VDJdb was skewed toward anti-spike CD8 responses, likely underestimated virus-specific expansions, and missed private and CD4 specificities.

A case-control design nested within a healthcare worker cohort in London, UK, was used, with weekly nasopharyngeal swab PCR tests and blood sampling performed. Between 23 and 31 March 2020, the week of the UK lockdown, healthcare workers were enrolled and then followed up weekly for as long as 16 weeks. This clonotype has a count of ten or more. There is no known antigen for this receptor. Per-base qualities were not stored, and no clone one base away is much larger. According to the germline V gene (reference sequence), CDR1 reads SEHNR and CDR2 reads FQNEAQ. The CDR3 spans 13 residues, from the cysteine through the phenylalanine. Left in the record is the CDR3 DNA by itself, 39 bases read in frame from the first base. At the junction V is shortened by 0 bases and J by 2 bases, with 4 bases in between. The method behind the library was 5' RACE. Sequenced using a NextSeq 500. In the TCR library protocol, unique molecular identifiers were attached to individual cDNA molecules to correct for PCR bias and sequencing error. TCR alpha and beta chains were both sequenced, and the abundances of alpha and beta sequences in each sample were closely correlated with each other. As for how the authors treated the data: Decombinator V4 was used to annotate TCR sequences for V gene, J gene and CDR3. Expanded TCRs were defined as changing significantly between any two time points under a Poisson model with p below 0.0001. TCR abundances were normalised to the total number of TCRs sequenced in each sample and reported as counts per million. MAIT TCRs were defined by TRAV1-2 paired with TRAJ12, TRAJ20 or TRAJ33, and iNKT TCRs by TRAV10 paired with TRAJ18. A search of VDJdb, accessed on 1 November 2021, was run for TCRs annotated to CMV, EBV and SARS-CoV-2, with TCRs annotated for multiple antigens excluded. TCRdb passed the public sequencing reads through fastp at Q25 and MiXCR, retaining productive beta sequences. CDR3 protein duplicates are merged, each entry listing the most common genes and DNA. The V and J calls reflect TCRdb's pipeline rather than the authors' work. This sample holds about 25,000 distinct CDR3 sequences; roughly 4.8% were observed only once. Jointly, the top ten make up approximately 6.6% of the sample.

The sequenced material came from whole blood. The chain is made from TRBV7-9 and TRBJ1-2; the D gene is not confidently resolved. The origin of this receptor is an adult who was a healthcare worker with PCR-confirmed SARS-CoV-2 infection or an uninfected control (not recorded which). The sequence in DNA is TGTGCCAGCAGCTTAGCAGGGAACTATGGCTACACCTTC. This encodes CASSLAGNYGYTF.